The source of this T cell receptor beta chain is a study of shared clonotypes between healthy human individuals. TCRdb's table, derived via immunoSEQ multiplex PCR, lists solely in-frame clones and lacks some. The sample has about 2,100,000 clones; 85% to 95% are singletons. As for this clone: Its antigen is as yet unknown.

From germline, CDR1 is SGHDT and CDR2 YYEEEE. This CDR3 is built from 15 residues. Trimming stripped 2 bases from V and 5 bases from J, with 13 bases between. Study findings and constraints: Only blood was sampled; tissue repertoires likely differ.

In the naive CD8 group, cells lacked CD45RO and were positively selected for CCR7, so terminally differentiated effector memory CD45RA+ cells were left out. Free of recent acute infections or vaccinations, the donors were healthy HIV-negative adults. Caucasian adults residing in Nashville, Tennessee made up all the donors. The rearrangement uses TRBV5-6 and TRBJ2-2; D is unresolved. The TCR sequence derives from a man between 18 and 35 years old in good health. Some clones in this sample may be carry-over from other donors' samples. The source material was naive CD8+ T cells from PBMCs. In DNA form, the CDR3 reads TGTGCCAGCAGCTTATGGGTAATTCGGACCGGGGAGCTGTTTTTT. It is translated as CASSLWVIRTGELFF.